This TCR beta chain derives from a study of human T cells and chemical hapten exposure. Study information: The study traced per-sample TCR yield variation mainly to small differences in pooled library volumes.

The time point denotes: patch test 3, about 24 weeks after DPC sensitization. Indicated treatment: therapeutic diphenylcyclopropenone sensitization with weekly scalp DPC. Only after blood had been drawn was each patch test applied. The authors extracted total RNA from unfractionated whole blood. This clonotype has only a few counts. TCRdb recomputed calls from the RACE reads with MiXCR, one row per CDR3 protein. The sample has approximately 97,000 distinct CDR3 sequences, roughly a quarter seen once. Germline CDR1 and CDR2: SGHRS and YFSETQ. The CDR3 length is 16 residues. After removal of 4 bases from V and 5 bases from J, the junction contained 10 bases not matched to a gene.

Sequenced here: whole blood, sampled in connection with sensitization to the hapten diphenylcyclopropenone (DPC). The chain recombines TRBV5-1 with TRBJ2-1; TRBD2 matches 9 bases. This receptor was identified in a man between 40 and 49 years old with alopecia areata. Some clones in this sample may be carry-over from other donors' samples. CDR3 residues: CASSPTSGTSNNEQFF. The CDR3 nucleotides read TGCGCCAGCAGCCCTACCTCCGGGACTAGCAACAATGAGCAGTTCTTC.